A selection of T cell receptor beta chains follows, all from one sample in a study of shared clonotypes between healthy human individuals. Sequencing used immunoSEQ multiplex PCR; TCRdb keeps in-frame clones, though not all of them. The table has 2 million to 2.5 million clones, approximately 93% seen once. Sequenced sample: naive CD4+ T cells from PBMCs. The source is a young man in good health. Some clones in this sample may be carry-over from other donors' samples. Both conserved end residues are part of each CDR3. A D gene is named only where the DNA matches it firmly. Expanded clones get a size class; other rows say once, few or many, or leave the size out.

TRBJ2-2 TRBV7-8 . . TGTGCCAGCAGCTCCAGTCCCAAGCACACCGGGGAGCTGTTTTTT CASSSSPKHTGELFF
TRBJ1-2 TRBV15 once . TGTGCCACCAGCAGAGCACGACCCCTCACCGATGGCTACACCTTC CATSRARPLTDGYTF
TRBJ1-4 TRBV7-9 . TRBD1 TGTGCCAGCAGCTTAACGAGAGGACAGGGGAATGAAAAACTGTTTTTT CASSLTRGQGNEKLFF
TRBJ1-1 TRBV10-3 . . TGTGCCATCAGCGACCCCCGAGGGACGAACACTGAAGCTTTCTTT CAISDPRGTNTEAFF
TRBJ2-5 TRBV18 . TRBD1 TGTGCCAGCTCACCACCGGGACAGTATCAAGAGACCCAGTACTTC CASSPPGQYQETQYF
TRBJ1-1 TRBV5-1 . . TGCGCCAGCAGCCCCCCCACAGGGCCCAAGGGGACTGAAGCTTTCTTT CASSPPTGPKGTEAFF
TRBJ1-1 TRBV7-3 . . TGTGCCAGCAGCCCAGGGGCGGGAACTGAAGCTTTCTTT CASSPGAGTEAFF
TRBJ1-1 TRBV4-2 few . TGTGCCAGCAGCCAAGATCGGGGGGGCGAAGCTTTCTTT CASSQDRGGEAFF
TRBJ1-2 TRBV27 once . TGTGCCAGCAGTTTACGGGGACCACACTCTGGCTACACCTTC CASSLRGPHSGYTF
TRBJ1-2 TRBV28 . TRBD1 TGTGCCAGCAGTATTCCGGGACAGGGCAACTATGGCTACACCTTC CASSIPGQGNYGYTF
TRBJ1-1 TRBV5-1 . . TGCGCCAGCAGCTTACTAGGGGGGCAGAACACTGAAGCTTTCTTT CASSLLGGQNTEAFF
TRBJ1-2 TRBV19 . . TGTGCCAGTAGTATCCGGAGAGGAGTCTATGGCTACACCTTC CASSIRRGVYGYTF
TRBJ2-5 TRBV7-3 . . TGTGCCAGCAGCCCCGGTACGGGAGAGACCCAGTACTTC CASSPGTGETQYF
TRBJ2-7 TRBV5-1 . TRBD1 TGCGCCAGCAGCTTTGGGACAGGGCTCTACGAGCAGTACTTC CASSFGTGLYEQYF
TRBJ2-7 TRBV7-9 . . TGTGCCAGCAGCCCCGACAGAATTTATGCCTACGAGCAGTACTTC CASSPDRIYAYEQYF
TRBJ2-2 TRBV7-9 . TRBD1 TGTGCCAGCAGCCGTCAGGGGGCGAACCCCGGGGAGCTGTTTTTT CASSRQGANPGELFF
TRBJ1-4 TRBV5-1 . . TGCGCCAGCAGCTGGCTGTCAACTAATGAAAAACTGTTTTTT CASSWLSTNEKLFF
TRBJ2-7 TRBV30 . TRBD2 TGTGCCTGGAGTGTATTACTTCGGCGGGAGGGCCGGGAGCAGTACTTC CAWSVLLRREGREQYF
TRBJ2-3 TRBV15 . . TGTGCCACCAGCAGAGAGGTGGGTCGCTGGCCAGATACGCAGTATTTT CATSREVGRWPDTQYF
TRBJ2-5 TRBV7-3 . TRBD1 TGTGCCAGCAGCTTTACAGGGGGCCAAGAGACCCAGTACTTC CASSFTGGQETQYF
TRBJ2-3 TRBV6-4 . . TGTGCCAGCAGTGACCAGCCACAGGGTGGCACAGATACGCAGTATTTT CASSDQPQGGTDTQYF
TRBJ1-2 TRBV2 . . TGTGCCAGCAGTGACGAGGGGAACTATGGCTACACCTTC CASSDEGNYGYTF
TRBJ1-5 TRBV2 . TRBD1 TGTGCCAGCAGTGATGCAGGGGGCGGTCAGCCCCAGCATTTT CASSDAGGGQPQHF
TRBJ2-7 TRBV5-4 . . TGTGCCAGCAGCTTGTACGCAGGGGAGGCAACCTACGAGCAGTACTTC CASSLYAGEATYEQYF
TRBJ1-4 TRBV2 once . TGTGCCAGCAGCCCCAGGGCCGCAACTAATGAAAAACTGTTTTTT CASSPRAATNEKLFF